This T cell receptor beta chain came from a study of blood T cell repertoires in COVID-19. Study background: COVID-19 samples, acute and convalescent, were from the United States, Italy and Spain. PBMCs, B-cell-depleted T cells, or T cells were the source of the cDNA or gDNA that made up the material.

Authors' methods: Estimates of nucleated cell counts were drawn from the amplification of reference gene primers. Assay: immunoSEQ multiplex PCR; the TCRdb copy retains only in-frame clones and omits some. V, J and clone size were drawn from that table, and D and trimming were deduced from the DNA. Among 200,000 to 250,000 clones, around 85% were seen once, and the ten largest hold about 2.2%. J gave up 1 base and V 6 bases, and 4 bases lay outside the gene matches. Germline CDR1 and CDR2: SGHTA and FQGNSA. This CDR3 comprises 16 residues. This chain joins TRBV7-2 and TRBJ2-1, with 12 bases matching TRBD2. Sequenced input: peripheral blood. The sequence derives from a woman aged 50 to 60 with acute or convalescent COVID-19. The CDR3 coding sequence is TGTGCCAGCAGTCGACTAGCGGGGGCTTCCTACAATGAGCAGTTCTTC. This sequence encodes CASSRLAGASYNEQFF.